The T cell receptor beta chain described here comes from a study of PD-1 blockade in mismatch repair-deficient tumors. Overall study: Patients had about a dozen mismatch repair-deficient cancer types and were previously treated and progressing.

Profiled with immunoSEQ multiplex PCR; TCRdb holds only in-frame clones, not every one. The data contain some 100,000 clones, under 90% of them singletons. The germline CDR1 and CDR2 sequences are SQVTM and ANQGSEA. J was trimmed by 4 bases and V by 7 bases; bases with no gene match: 2. This CDR3 is 12 amino acids long. Source: peripheral blood, taken 30 to 36 weeks after starting pembrolizumab. The V gene is TRBV29-1, the J gene TRBJ2-7, with 12 bases matching TRBD1. The source of this sequence is an adult with mismatch repair-deficient cancer. CDR3 amino acids: CSGGQGAYEQYF. For the CDR3, the DNA is TGCAGCGGGGGACAGGGGGCGTACGAGCAGTACTTC.